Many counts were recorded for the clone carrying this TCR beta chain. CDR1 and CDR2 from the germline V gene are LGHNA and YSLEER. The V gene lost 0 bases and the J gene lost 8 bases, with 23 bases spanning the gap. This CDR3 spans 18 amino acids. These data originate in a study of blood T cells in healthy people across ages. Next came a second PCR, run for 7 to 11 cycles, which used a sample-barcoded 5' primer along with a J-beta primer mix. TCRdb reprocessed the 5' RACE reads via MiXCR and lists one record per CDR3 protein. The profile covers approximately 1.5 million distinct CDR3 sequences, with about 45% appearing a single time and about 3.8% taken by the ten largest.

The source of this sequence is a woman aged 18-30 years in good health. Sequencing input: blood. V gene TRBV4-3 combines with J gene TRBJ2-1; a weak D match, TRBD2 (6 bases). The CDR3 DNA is TGCGCCAGCAGCCAAGAAGGGAAGGGAGGAGGTTATTTCGATGAGCAGTTCTTC. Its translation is CASSQEGKGGGYFDEQFF.